A selection of T cell receptor beta chains follows, all from one sample in a study of T cells after yellow fever vaccination. In TCRdb, the 5' RACE reads were re-called with MiXCR into one record per CDR3 protein. The table includes some 500,000 distinct CDR3 sequences, 13% detected once. The material sequenced was PBMCs, taken on the day of the yellow fever booster vaccination. The receptors come from a man aged 30 to 39 who received the YFV17D yellow fever vaccine. Each CDR3 is given with its conserved first and last residue. The D gene is left open where the match is weak. Some rows mark clone size as missing; the rest say once, few, many or name a class of expanded clone.

j_gene: TRBJ2-5; abundance: .; v_gene: TRBV7-6; d_gene: .; CDR3nt: TGTGCCAGCAGCTTAGTAGGGATGGGTTACCAAGAGACCCAGTACTTC; CDR3aa: CASSLVGMGYQETQYF
j_gene: TRBJ1-5; abundance: few; v_gene: TRBV3-1; d_gene: .; CDR3nt: TGTGCCAGCAGCCAAGATCTACGGCAGCCCCAGCATTTT; CDR3aa: CASSQDLRQPQHF
j_gene: TRBJ2-7; abundance: .; v_gene: TRBV7-2; d_gene: .; CDR3nt: TGTGCCAGCAGCGGGCTCAGGGGTTGGGAGCAGTACTTC; CDR3aa: CASSGLRGWEQYF
j_gene: TRBJ2-7; abundance: .; v_gene: TRBV28; d_gene: .; CDR3nt: TGTGCCAGCAAAACCGCGGGACGGCTAACCTACGAGCAGTACTTC; CDR3aa: CASKTAGRLTYEQYF
j_gene: TRBJ2-7; abundance: .; v_gene: TRBV4-2; d_gene: TRBD2; CDR3nt: TGTGCCAGCAGACTGGGACTAGCGGCCATCGAGCAGTACTTC; CDR3aa: CASRLGLAAIEQYF
j_gene: TRBJ2-1; abundance: .; v_gene: TRBV19; d_gene: TRBD2; CDR3nt: TGTGCCAGTAGGTCTGGCGGGAGGAATTACAATGAGCAGTTCTTC; CDR3aa: CASRSGGRNYNEQFF
j_gene: TRBJ2-7; abundance: .; v_gene: TRBV10-3; d_gene: .; CDR3nt: TGTGCCATCAGTGTCGGGACCGCGAAAACCTACGAGCAGTACTTC; CDR3aa: CAISVGTAKTYEQYF
j_gene: TRBJ2-1; abundance: .; v_gene: TRBV20-1; d_gene: .; CDR3nt: TGCAGTGCTAGAGATTTCCGGGGCCTGGGGTTCTTC; CDR3aa: CSARDFRGLGFF
j_gene: TRBJ2-1; abundance: .; v_gene: TRBV9; d_gene: TRBD2; CDR3nt: TGTGCCAGCAGCTCCCCCGGGACTAGCGGGAGGGTCTCCTACAATGAGCAGTTCTTC; CDR3aa: CASSSPGTSGRVSYNEQFF
j_gene: TRBJ2-3; abundance: few; v_gene: TRBV11-2; d_gene: TRBD2; CDR3nt: TGTGCCAGCAGCTTAGATGGGCGCACCACTAGCGCCTCTGTATGGGCAGATACGCAGTATTTT; CDR3aa: CASSLDGRTTSASVWADTQYF
j_gene: TRBJ2-7; abundance: .; v_gene: TRBV20-1; d_gene: .; CDR3nt: TGCAGTGCTACGTGGGATGAGCAGTACTTC; CDR3aa: CSATWDEQYF
j_gene: TRBJ1-2; abundance: .; v_gene: TRBV13; d_gene: TRBD1; CDR3nt: TGTGCCAGCACCCGGACAGGGATCAACTATGGCTACACCTTC; CDR3aa: CASTRTGINYGYTF
j_gene: TRBJ2-1; abundance: .; v_gene: TRBV11-2; d_gene: .; CDR3nt: TGTGCCAGCAGCTTAGTCCTAGAGCAGTTCTTC; CDR3aa: CASSLVLEQFF
j_gene: TRBJ2-1; abundance: .; v_gene: TRBV5-1; d_gene: TRBD1; CDR3nt: TGCGCCAGCAGCTGGGACAGGGGATCGGTAGGTGAGCAGTTCTTC; CDR3aa: CASSWDRGSVGEQFF
j_gene: TRBJ2-5; abundance: few; v_gene: TRBV13; d_gene: .; CDR3nt: TGTGCCAGCAGCCGGGACTTTGAAGAGACCCAGTACTTC; CDR3aa: CASSRDFEETQYF
j_gene: TRBJ2-5; abundance: .; v_gene: TRBV3-1; d_gene: .; CDR3nt: TGTGCCAGCAGCCCTTCGGATCAAGAGACCCAGTACTTC; CDR3aa: CASSPSDQETQYF
j_gene: TRBJ2-3; abundance: few; v_gene: TRBV7-2; d_gene: .; CDR3nt: TGTGCCAGCAGCTCGGGGGGCGGTACGCAGTATTTT; CDR3aa: CASSSGGGTQYF
j_gene: TRBJ1-3; abundance: .; v_gene: TRBV5-4; d_gene: .; CDR3nt: TGTGCCAGCAGCTTGAGGGTCAGCTCTGGAAACACCATATATTTT; CDR3aa: CASSLRVSSGNTIYF
j_gene: TRBJ1-1; abundance: .; v_gene: TRBV12-5; d_gene: .; CDR3nt: TGTGCTAGTGGTGTCCTGAACACTGAAGCTTTCTTT; CDR3aa: CASGVLNTEAFF
j_gene: TRBJ1-1; abundance: many; v_gene: TRBV28; d_gene: .; CDR3nt: TGTGCCAGCATTAGCCCCGGGCGGGCGTTCTTT; CDR3aa: CASISPGRAFF
j_gene: TRBJ1-1; abundance: .; v_gene: TRBV29-1; d_gene: .; CDR3nt: TGCAGCGTTGGGAAGGCACACGGGTACACTGAAGCTTTCTTT; CDR3aa: CSVGKAHGYTEAFF
j_gene: TRBJ2-2; abundance: .; v_gene: TRBV7-8; d_gene: .; CDR3nt: TGTGCCAGCAGCCATAACGAGGGGAACACCGGGGAGCTGTTTTTT; CDR3aa: CASSHNEGNTGELFF
j_gene: TRBJ2-1; abundance: few; v_gene: TRBV7-8; d_gene: .; CDR3nt: TGTGCCAGCAGCTTATCCTCCGGGGTATTAACAAATGAGCAGTTCTTC; CDR3aa: CASSLSSGVLTNEQFF
j_gene: TRBJ1-4; abundance: .; v_gene: TRBV7-9; d_gene: .; CDR3nt: TGTGCCAGCAGCTTACGACCCCGGGAAAGCAATGAAAAACTGTTTTTT; CDR3aa: CASSLRPRESNEKLFF
j_gene: TRBJ2-1; abundance: .; v_gene: TRBV24-1; d_gene: TRBD2; CDR3nt: TGTGCCACCAGAGCAAACAGGGACGGCGGGAGGGGTGAGCAGTTCTTC; CDR3aa: CATRANRDGGRGEQFF
j_gene: TRBJ2-1; abundance: .; v_gene: TRBV20-1; d_gene: .; CDR3nt: TGCAGTGCTAGAGGCTTTGGGGTAGCGGATTACAATGAGCAGTTCTTC; CDR3aa: CSARGFGVADYNEQFF
j_gene: TRBJ2-1; abundance: few; v_gene: TRBV3-1; d_gene: TRBD1; CDR3nt: TGTGCCAGCAGCACTACACAGACAGGGGGCAATGAGCAGTTCTTC; CDR3aa: CASSTTQTGGNEQFF
j_gene: TRBJ2-7; abundance: .; v_gene: TRBV6-5; d_gene: TRBD2; CDR3nt: TGTGCCAGCAGTTATTTACGGGCTAGCGGGTCCTACGAGCAGTACTTC; CDR3aa: CASSYLRASGSYEQYF
j_gene: TRBJ1-5; abundance: .; v_gene: TRBV12-3/TRBV12-4; d_gene: .; CDR3nt: TGTGCCAGCAGTTTTAAGGGGGGAAATCAGCCCCAGCATTTT; CDR3aa: CASSFKGGNQPQHF
j_gene: TRBJ2-2; abundance: .; v_gene: TRBV12-3/TRBV12-4; d_gene: .; CDR3nt: TGTGCCAGCAGCCCGGGACGCTTTCGCGGGAACGGGGAGCTGTTTTTT; CDR3aa: CASSPGRFRGNGELFF
j_gene: TRBJ2-7; abundance: few; v_gene: TRBV13; d_gene: TRBD1; CDR3nt: TGTGCCAGCAGGGGGACAGGGCGGACCTACGAGCAGTACTTC; CDR3aa: CASRGTGRTYEQYF
j_gene: TRBJ2-1; abundance: .; v_gene: TRBV20-1; d_gene: TRBD2; CDR3nt: TGCAGTGCTAGTTTCCCGGGACTAGCCTACAATGAGCAGTTCTTC; CDR3aa: CSASFPGLAYNEQFF
j_gene: TRBJ2-6; abundance: .; v_gene: TRBV5-1; d_gene: .; CDR3nt: TGCGCCAGCAGCGCCCGAGGTTCTGGGGCCAACGTCCTGACTTTC; CDR3aa: CASSARGSGANVLTF
j_gene: TRBJ1-6; abundance: .; v_gene: TRBV18; d_gene: .; CDR3nt: TGTGCCAGCTCACCGGGGGTTGACTCACCCCTCCACTTT; CDR3aa: CASSPGVDSPLHF
j_gene: TRBJ1-5; abundance: few; v_gene: TRBV7-9; d_gene: .; CDR3nt: TGTGCCAGCAGCTTATACCCTGATCAGCCCCAGCATTTT; CDR3aa: CASSLYPDQPQHF
j_gene: TRBJ2-7; abundance: .; v_gene: TRBV12-3/TRBV12-4; d_gene: TRBD2; CDR3nt: TGTGCCAGCAGTTTAGCGGGAGGGCCTCACGAGCAGTACTTC; CDR3aa: CASSLAGGPHEQYF
j_gene: TRBJ2-1; abundance: .; v_gene: TRBV20-1; d_gene: TRBD2; CDR3nt: TGCAGTGCTCTAGAAGCGGGAGGTGTTTTCAATGAGCAGTTCTTC; CDR3aa: CSALEAGGVFNEQFF
j_gene: TRBJ1-2; abundance: .; v_gene: TRBV7-2; d_gene: TRBD1; CDR3nt: TGTGCCAGCAGCGAGAGGACAGGTTGGGGCTATGGCTACACCTTC; CDR3aa: CASSERTGWGYGYTF
j_gene: TRBJ2-2; abundance: .; v_gene: TRBV5-4; d_gene: .; CDR3nt: TGTGCCAGCATGAGGGGGACGAACACCGGGGAGCTGTTTTTT; CDR3aa: CASMRGTNTGELFF
j_gene: TRBJ2-1; abundance: .; v_gene: TRBV28; d_gene: TRBD2; CDR3nt: TGTGCCAGCAGTCTTTCGGGGAAGCGGGGGTACAATGAGCAGTTCTTC; CDR3aa: CASSLSGKRGYNEQFF
j_gene: TRBJ2-1; abundance: .; v_gene: TRBV28; d_gene: .; CDR3nt: TGTGCCAGCAGTTTGAAACGGGACGCCAATGAGCAGTTCTTC; CDR3aa: CASSLKRDANEQFF
j_gene: TRBJ2-1; abundance: few; v_gene: TRBV29-1; d_gene: TRBD1; CDR3nt: TGCAGCGTTGAAGATATCGGGACAGGGTTAGGCATCATCGTGAATGAGCAGTTCTTC; CDR3aa: CSVEDIGTGLGIIVNEQFF
j_gene: TRBJ1-4; abundance: .; v_gene: TRBV5-5; d_gene: .; CDR3nt: TGTGCCAGCAGCTCTTTAGGACAGTCTAATGAAAAACTGTTTTTT; CDR3aa: CASSSLGQSNEKLFF
j_gene: TRBJ2-1; abundance: .; v_gene: TRBV11-1; d_gene: TRBD2; CDR3nt: TGTGCCAGCAGCTCGCGGGGGGACGGAGAGCGGAAGAGCTCCTACAATGAGCAGTTCTTC; CDR3aa: CASSSRGDGERKSSYNEQFF
j_gene: TRBJ2-7; abundance: few; v_gene: TRBV27; d_gene: .; CDR3nt: TGTGCCAGCAGTTTCGGGCTGGGTGAATCCTACGAGCAGTACTTC; CDR3aa: CASSFGLGESYEQYF
j_gene: TRBJ2-7; abundance: few; v_gene: TRBV28; d_gene: .; CDR3nt: TGTGCCAGCAGGGTCAGGGGGGGTTCCTACGAGCAGTACTTC; CDR3aa: CASRVRGGSYEQYF
j_gene: TRBJ2-1; abundance: .; v_gene: TRBV6-1; d_gene: .; CDR3nt: TGTGCCAGCAGAACGGGGCGGGCTGAGAATGAGCAGTTCTTC; CDR3aa: CASRTGRAENEQFF
j_gene: TRBJ1-5; abundance: .; v_gene: TRBV20-1; d_gene: .; CDR3nt: TGCAGTGCTAGCCAGTATAGCAATCAGCCCCTGCATTTT; CDR3aa: CSASQYSNQPLHF
j_gene: TRBJ2-1; abundance: many; v_gene: TRBV20-1; d_gene: TRBD2; CDR3nt: TGCAGTGCCTTCGGACTAGCGGGACAAACCTACAATGAGCAGTTCTTC; CDR3aa: CSAFGLAGQTYNEQFF
j_gene: TRBJ2-6; abundance: few; v_gene: TRBV12-3/TRBV12-4; d_gene: .; CDR3nt: TGTGCCAGCAGTCCTCCGGGCTCTGGGGCCAACGTCCTGACTTTC; CDR3aa: CASSPPGSGANVLTF
j_gene: TRBJ1-4; abundance: few; v_gene: TRBV28; d_gene: TRBD1; CDR3nt: TGTGCCAGCAGTTCCCGACAGGGTAGAAAAGGTACTAATGAAAAACTGTTTTTT; CDR3aa: CASSSRQGRKGTNEKLFF
j_gene: TRBJ1-2; abundance: few; v_gene: TRBV9; d_gene: .; CDR3nt: TGTGCCAGCAGCGTAGGTGGTCGGAGCGATGGCTACACCTTC; CDR3aa: CASSVGGRSDGYTF
j_gene: TRBJ2-1; abundance: .; v_gene: TRBV29-1; d_gene: TRBD2; CDR3nt: TGCAGCGTTGATACTAGCGGGACCTACAATGAGCAGTTCTTC; CDR3aa: CSVDTSGTYNEQFF
j_gene: TRBJ1-6; abundance: few; v_gene: TRBV28; d_gene: .; CDR3nt: TGTGCCAGCAGGTCAGGGGTATCACCCCTCCACTTT; CDR3aa: CASRSGVSPLHF
j_gene: TRBJ2-7; abundance: many; v_gene: TRBV28; d_gene: TRBD1; CDR3nt: TGTGCCAGCAGTTTGGCAGGGGGCAAGTACGAGCAGTACTTC; CDR3aa: CASSLAGGKYEQYF
j_gene: TRBJ2-7; abundance: few; v_gene: TRBV11-2; d_gene: .; CDR3nt: TGTGCCAGCAGCTTAATCCCTCAAGGGCAGTACTTC; CDR3aa: CASSLIPQGQYF
j_gene: TRBJ1-1; abundance: .; v_gene: TRBV7-9; d_gene: .; CDR3nt: TGTGCCAGCACCCTGACCGTAAGGGGGACTGAAGCTTTCTTT; CDR3aa: CASTLTVRGTEAFF
j_gene: TRBJ1-2; abundance: few; v_gene: TRBV4-3; d_gene: .; CDR3nt: TGCGCCAGCAGCCAAGTGCACCGGGGCCGCTATGGCTACACCTTC; CDR3aa: CASSQVHRGRYGYTF
j_gene: TRBJ2-1; abundance: few; v_gene: TRBV21-1; d_gene: .; CDR3nt: TGTGCCAGTCCCGTACCGGGACAGGGGGCATTAGCGGGAGACCATGAGCAGTTCTTC; CDR3aa: CASPVPGQGALAGDHEQFF